These 27 T cell receptor beta chains originate from one sample sequenced in a study of blood T cell repertoires in COVID-19. Measured with immunoSEQ multiplex PCR; TCRdb has only the in-frame clones, and not every one. The profile shows about 81,000 clones, about 95% of them singletons. The sample consisted of peripheral blood. The receptors originated from a human donor with active COVID-19. The donor label of this sample is uncertain.

The chain couples TRBV5-1 to TRBJ2-5; D is unresolved. The V and J ends lost 4 bases and 1 base respectively, with 14 bases between them. Germline lookup yields CDR1 SGHRS and CDR2 YFSETQ. The CDR3 spans 15 residues. The CDR3 region is CASSPGPTPQETQYF. The CDR3 bases are TGCGCCAGCAGCCCTGGCCCGACACCCCAAGAGACCCAGTACTTC.

V gene TRBV6-5 combines with J gene TRBJ1-2; 7 bases match TRBD1. There are 15 residues in the CDR3. The germline V gene has CDR1 MNHEY and CDR2 SVGAGI. V lost 5 bases to trimming and J lost 2 bases; unmatched junction nucleotides: 8. The CDR3 loop is CASSIQGGLNYGYTF. The CDR3 bases are TGTGCCAGCAGTATCCAGGGGGGCTTAAACTATGGCTACACCTTC.

The V and J genes are TRBV5-1 and TRBJ2-5, with D tentatively TRBD2 (6 bases). Germline lookup yields CDR1 SGHRS and CDR2 YFSETQ. The germline V and J ends were trimmed by 1 base and 5 bases, with 12 bases remaining between them. The CDR3 runs to 14 residues. The CDR3 bases are TGCGCCAGCAGCTTGTTGGGGGGTATGGAGACCCAGTACTTC. As protein: CASSLLGGMETQYF.

This chain uses TRBV25-1 with TRBJ2-1, with D possibly being TRBD2 (5 bases). Trimming left V 6 bases short and J 4 bases short, with 13 bases between. CDR3 length equals 14 residues. Germline V gives CDR1 MGHDK, CDR2 SYGVNS. The CDR3 region has the DNA TGTGCCAGCAGACATGGTGGCGGGTACAATGAGCAGTTCTTC. Amino acids: CASRHGGGYNEQFF.

The V call is TRBV6-5, the J call TRBJ1-4, with 7 bases fitting TRBD1. Per the germline V gene, CDR1 is MNHEY and CDR2 is SVGAGI. CDR3 length equals 14 residues. After removal of 11 bases from V and 0 bases from J, the junction contained 6 bases not matched to a gene. The CDR3 here is CAGDREATNEKLFF. The CDR3 DNA follows: TGTGCCGGTGACAGGGAGGCAACTAATGAAAAACTGTTTTTT.

This chain connects TRBV29-1 to TRBJ2-4; 9 bases are a match to TRBD1. The J segment lost 0 bases and the V segment lost 7 bases, leaving 22 bases of the junction unmatched. Germline lookup yields CDR1 SQVTM and CDR2 ANQGSEA. This CDR3 region has 20 residues. For the CDR3, the DNA is TGCAGCGCCCGGGACAGGGTCCAAGCTCGCTCAGCGCTAGCCAAAAACATTCAGTACTTC. As protein: CSARDRVQARSALAKNIQYF.

This chain links TRBV27 with TRBJ2-3, with D tentatively TRBD2 (6 bases). CDR3 length: 13 amino acids. The germline V gene encodes CDR1 MNHEY and CDR2 SMNVEV (reference sequence). The V end was cut by 7 bases, the J end by 6 bases, with 14 bases between. The CDR3 spells CASTMGSGDTQYF. In nucleotides, the CDR3 is TGTGCCAGCACCATGGGGAGCGGGGATACGCAGTATTTT.

The V gene is TRBV24-1, the J gene TRBJ2-2; 7 positions agree with TRBD2. The CDR3 length is 14 residues. Germline V gene data show CDR1 as KGHDR and CDR2 as SFDVKD. V was clipped by 7 bases and J by 7 bases; unmatched bases: 8. The DNA of the CDR3 is TGTGCCACCAGCCTAGGGACTACTTTCGGGGAGCTGTTTTTT. This gives the protein CATSLGTTFGELFF.

The genes are TRBV4-3 and TRBJ1-2, with a tentative D call TRBD1 (5 bases). In germline, CDR1 is LGHNA, CDR2 YSLEER. The CDR3 length is 15 residues. V was trimmed by 1 base and J by 0 bases, leaving 9 bases between them. This CDR3 reads CASSQAGGANYGYTF. The CDR3 coding sequence is TGCGCCAGCAGCCAAGCGGGGGGTGCTAACTATGGCTACACCTTC.

The V call is TRBV5-1, the J call TRBJ2-7; 9 positions agree with TRBD1. The CDR3 covers 13 residues. Germline V CDR1 and CDR2: SGHRS, YFSETQ. V dropped 4 bases and J dropped 4; count of bases not matched to a gene: 3. The CDR3 bases are TGCGCCAGCAGCCCACAGGGGGCTTACGAGCAGTACTTC. Its protein is CASSPQGAYEQYF.

The chain employs TRBV7-9 and TRBJ2-1; tentatively, D is TRBD2 (6 bases). This CDR3 has 13 residues. CDR1 and CDR2 (germline): SEHNR, FQNEAQ (reference sequence). V lost 1 base and J 9 bases, leaving 10 bases between the germline ends. CDR3: CASSLGRDGEQFF. The DNA of the CDR3 is TGTGCCAGCAGCTTAGGGCGGGACGGTGAGCAGTTCTTC.

The rearrangement uses TRBV2 and TRBJ2-4, with 7 bases fitting TRBD2. The length of the CDR3 is 14 residues. In germline, CDR1 is SNHLY, CDR2 FYNNEI. Trimming removed 4 bases from V and 10 bases from J; junction bases left unmatched: 10. The CDR3 nucleotides are TGTGCCAGCAGTGGTTCGGCGGGAGAAGGGATTCAGTACTTC. It is translated as CASSGSAGEGIQYF.

The chain couples TRBV6-1 to TRBJ1-1; D remains ambiguous. V shed 3 bases and J shed 1 base, with 9 bases lying between them. Per the germline V gene, CDR1 is MNHNS and CDR2 is SASEGT. This CDR3 comprises 14 residues. CDR3 nucleotide sequence: TGTGCCAGCAGTGAGGGCTCTTGGAACACTGAAGCTTTCTTT. This gives the protein CASSEGSWNTEAFF.

In its sample, this clone was seen once. The chain uses TRBV11-3 and TRBJ2-3; 14 nucleotides agree with TRBD2. In germline, CDR1 is SGHNT, CDR2 YENEEA. The CDR3 has 19 residues. The junction had 13 bases not matched to a gene; V was cut back by 5 bases and J by 3 bases. The CDR3 DNA follows: TGTGCCAGCAGCGCCCGGACTAGCGGGGGGTTGAGGAGGACAGATACGCAGTATTTT. Protein sequence: CASSARTSGGLRRTDTQYF.

This sequence joins TRBV19 and TRBJ2-4; 9 nucleotides line up with TRBD1. The CDR3 loop spans 13 amino acids. The V gene's germline CDR1 is LNHDA and CDR2 SQIVND (reference sequence). V trimming: 6 bases; J trimming: 7 bases; junction bases outside the gene matches: 4. Here the CDR3 reads CASRSTGGNIQYF. CDR3 nucleotides: TGTGCCAGTAGATCGACAGGGGGGAACATTCAGTACTTC.

The chain recombines TRBV14 with TRBJ1-1; unclear D gene. The germline gives CDR1 SGHDN, CDR2 FVKESK. The CDR3 contains 13 residues. Trimming removed 5 bases from V and 1 base from J, with 8 bases in between. The CDR3 DNA reads as TGTGCCAGCAGCTGGAGTGGGAACACTGAAGCTTTCTTT. Residues: CASSWSGNTEAFF.

This rearrangement joins TRBV24-1 to TRBJ1-5; TRBD1 agrees at 8 bases. The CDR3 covers 15 residues. Germline V CDR1 and CDR2: KGHDR, SFDVKD. The J segment lost 5 bases and the V segment lost 5 bases, leaving 7 bases of the junction unmatched. The CDR3 protein is CATSAGQGVDQPQHF. CDR3 bases: TGTGCCACCAGTGCCGGACAGGGAGTGGATCAGCCCCAGCATTTT.

The chain carries TRBV5-1 and TRBJ2-7, with 8 bases lining up with TRBD1. The V gene end was trimmed by 4 bases and the J gene end by 5 bases; junction bases not matched to a gene: 11. The CDR3 length is 15 residues. Germline V gene sequence: CDR1 SGHRS, CDR2 YFSETQ. CDR3 amino acids: CASSLGQGSIHEQYF. The DNA of the CDR3 is TGCGCCAGCAGCCTTGGACAGGGCAGTATACACGAGCAGTACTTC.

This sequence joins TRBV7-9 and TRBJ2-3, with TRBD1 matching over 8 bases. Losses at the gene ends were 1 base for V and 3 bases for J; bases not matched to a gene: 9. Germline V gene sequence: CDR1 SEHNR, CDR2 FQNEAQ (reference sequence). The CDR3 extends over 17 amino acids. The CDR3 region is CASSLVLGQARTDTQYF. The CDR3 region has the DNA TGTGCCAGCAGCTTAGTTCTGGGACAGGCTAGAACAGATACGCAGTATTTT.

The rearrangement uses TRBV9 and TRBJ1-1; possibly TRBD1 for D (5 bases). Trimming left V 0 bases short and J 5 bases short, with 11 bases between. The CDR3 is 14 residues long. CDR1 is SGDLS and CDR2 is YYNGEE in the germline V gene. The CDR3 here is CASSVVRGWTEAFF. Here the CDR3 DNA reads TGTGCCAGCAGCGTAGTTCGGGGGTGGACTGAAGCTTTCTTT. The full variable domain, rest sourced from reference TRBV9 and TRBJ1-1, is DSGVTQTPKHLITATGQRVTLRCSPRSGDLSVYWYQQSLDQGLQFLIQYYNGEERAKGNILERFSAQQFPDLHSELNLSSLELGDSALYFCASSVVRGWTEAFFGQGTRLTVV.

The count of this clone is one. The chain joins TRBV6-2 or TRBV6-3 to TRBJ1-5; maybe TRBD1 (5 bases). Germline V gives CDR1 MNHEY, CDR2 SVGEGT. Trimming removed 2 bases from V and 4 bases from J, with 15 bases in between. This CDR3 comprises 16 residues. For the CDR3, the DNA is TGTGCCAGCAGTTACCCGGGGAAGGGGACTAATCAGCCCCAGCATTTT. This translates into CASSYPGKGTNQPQHF.

The chain joins TRBV27 to TRBJ1-5, with D maybe TRBD1 (6 bases). Germline V CDR1 and CDR2: MNHEY, SMNVEV (reference sequence). The CDR3 consists of 15 residues. Trimming left V 0 bases short and J 6 bases short, with 12 bases between. DNA for the CDR3: TGTGCCAGCAGTTTATCAACAGGGTTGGGTCAGCCCCAGCATTTT. It yields the protein CASSLSTGLGQPQHF.

The CDR3, as DNA: TGTGCCAGCAGCCAATGGACTAGCGGGAGTGGAGATACGCAGTATTTT. It is translated as CASSQWTSGSGDTQYF. This chain joins TRBV3-1 (or the pseudogene TRBV3-2) and TRBJ2-3, with 13 bases fitting TRBD2. The CDR3 covers 16 residues. The trim removed 2 bases at V and 5 bases at J, leaving 4 bases unmatched. Germline CDR1 is LGHDT and CDR2 is YNNKEL (reference sequence).

This clone is a singleton in its sample. The chain is built from TRBV5-1 and TRBJ2-5, with TRBD2 matching over 13 bases. This CDR3 contains 19 residues. Germline-derived CDR1 and CDR2 are SGHRS and YFSETQ. Unmatched junction bases numbered 18, after V lost 5 bases and J lost 5 bases. The CDR3, as DNA: TGCGCCAGCAGGCCTGGACTAGCGGGAGTGCCGAGGGATCGGGAGACCCAGTACTTC. This translates into CASRPGLAGVPRDRETQYF.

The CDR3 bases are TGCGCCAGCAGCCTCATAGGCGGGACTGAAGCTTTCTTT. Protein sequence: CASSLIGGTEAFF. The gene calls are TRBV4-3 and TRBJ1-1; D gene ambiguous. CDR1 is LGHNA and CDR2 is YSLEER in the germline V gene. The CDR3 runs 13 residues. V was pared by 4 bases and J by 5 bases, with 11 bases between.

This chain connects TRBV28 to TRBJ2-2; 10 bases align to TRBD1. The germline gives CDR1 MDHEN, CDR2 SYDVKM. With 7 bases clipped from V and 7 bases from J, the junction kept 12 bases outside the gene matches. This CDR3 is built from 16 residues. DNA of the CDR3: TGTGCCAGCATTACCCCGGGACAGGGGAGGGGCGGGGAGCTGTTTTTT. The encoded protein is CASITPGQGRGGELFF.

This rearrangement joins TRBV6-5 to TRBJ1-2; 8 positions agree with TRBD1. This CDR3 has 14 amino acids. In germline, CDR1 is MNHEY, CDR2 SVGAGI. Trimming at V came to 5 bases and at J to 6 bases, leaving 8 bases not matched to a gene. CDR3: CASSTRTGHNGYTF. The CDR3 coding sequence is TGTGCCAGCAGTACGCGGACAGGGCACAATGGCTACACCTTC.